These T cell receptor beta chains were read from a single sample in a study of T-cell memory formation after mild COVID-19. In TCRdb, the 5' RACE reads were re-called with MiXCR into one record per CDR3 protein. The top ten hold roughly two fifths of the sample, which has fewer than 150,000 distinct CDR3 sequences, about 24% seen once. The source material was PBMCs or a T cell subset sorted from them (not recorded which). The origin of the receptors is a man younger than 35 who had mild COVID-19 (a few samples of this study predate the infection). Cell type and time point are not known. Each CDR3 is given with its conserved first and last residue. Each record gives: D gene, V gene, clone size, J gene, CDR3 protein, CDR3 DNA. D genes are given only for firm matches. The size entry is marked missing in some rows and otherwise reads once, few, many or a size class.

d_call: TRBD1
v_call: TRBV15
clone_size: many
j_call: TRBJ2-1
cdr3_aa: CATSRGTGITYNEQFF
cdr3_nt: TGTGCCACCAGCAGGGGGACAGGGATCACCTACAATGAGCAGTTCTTC

d_call: NA
v_call: TRBV27
clone_size: NA
j_call: TRBJ2-6
cdr3_aa: CASTPGSSGANVLTF
cdr3_nt: TGTGCCAGTACCCCAGGTTCCTCTGGGGCCAACGTCCTGACTTTC

d_call: NA
v_call: TRBV28
clone_size: NA
j_call: TRBJ2-7
cdr3_aa: CAAGRGPYEQYF
cdr3_nt: TGTGCCGCGGGTCGGGGGCCCTACGAGCAGTACTTC

d_call: NA
v_call: TRBV5-5
clone_size: few
j_call: TRBJ2-2
cdr3_aa: CASSQASGTQSWELFF
cdr3_nt: TGTGCCAGCAGCCAAGCGAGCGGGACACAGAGCTGGGAGCTGTTTTTT

d_call: NA
v_call: TRBV11-2
clone_size: once
j_call: TRBJ2-7
cdr3_aa: CASSWGHGYEQYF
cdr3_nt: TGTGCCAGCAGCTGGGGACACGGCTACGAGCAGTACTTC

d_call: NA
v_call: TRBV4-3
clone_size: few
j_call: TRBJ2-5
cdr3_aa: CASSQELGPETQYF
cdr3_nt: TGCGCCAGCAGCCAAGAACTGGGGCCGGAGACCCAGTACTTC

d_call: NA
v_call: TRBV6-6
clone_size: NA
j_call: TRBJ1-5
cdr3_aa: CASNLRDGGNQPQHF
cdr3_nt: TGTGCCAGCAATCTACGAGACGGAGGCAATCAGCCCCAGCATTTT

d_call: TRBD2
v_call: TRBV20-1
clone_size: few
j_call: TRBJ2-3
cdr3_aa: CSARGLAGTDTQYF
cdr3_nt: TGCAGTGCCAGGGGACTAGCGGGCACAGATACGCAGTATTTT

d_call: NA
v_call: TRBV4-3
clone_size: few
j_call: TRBJ2-5
cdr3_aa: CASSHVARGKETQYF
cdr3_nt: TGCGCCAGCAGCCATGTGGCCCGAGGGAAGGAGACCCAGTACTTC

d_call: TRBD1
v_call: TRBV7-2
clone_size: few
j_call: TRBJ2-7
cdr3_aa: CASRVERDSSSYEQYF
cdr3_nt: TGTGCCAGCAGGGTTGAAAGGGACAGCTCCTCCTACGAGCAGTACTTC

d_call: NA
v_call: TRBV11-2
clone_size: many
j_call: TRBJ2-5
cdr3_aa: CASSWKGSQYF
cdr3_nt: TGTGCCAGCAGCTGGAAAGGGTCACAGTACTTC

d_call: TRBD2
v_call: TRBV4-3
clone_size: few
j_call: TRBJ2-5
cdr3_aa: CASSQGLAGGLGETQYF
cdr3_nt: TGCGCCAGCAGCCAAGGTCTAGCGGGGGGCCTGGGAGAGACCCAGTACTTC

d_call: NA
v_call: TRBV7-9
clone_size: few
j_call: TRBJ2-7
cdr3_aa: CASSLAPYEQYF
cdr3_nt: TGTGCCAGCAGCTTAGCGCCCTACGAGCAGTACTTC

d_call: NA
v_call: TRBV7-9
clone_size: many
j_call: TRBJ2-3
cdr3_aa: CASSLSTDTQYF
cdr3_nt: TGTGCCAGTAGTCTATCAACAGATACGCAGTATTTT

d_call: NA
v_call: TRBV7-2
clone_size: NA
j_call: TRBJ1-3
cdr3_aa: CATNPSGTGYTIYF
cdr3_nt: TGTGCCACCAACCCATCAGGGACTGGTTACACCATATATTTT

d_call: NA
v_call: TRBV6-4
clone_size: many
j_call: TRBJ2-3
cdr3_aa: CASSEGSTDTQYF
cdr3_nt: TGTGCCAGCAGTGAGGGGAGCACAGATACGCAGTATTTT

d_call: NA
v_call: TRBV9
clone_size: few
j_call: TRBJ2-5
cdr3_aa: CASSVSSGLGETQYF
cdr3_nt: TGTGCCAGCAGCGTATCGTCCGGTCTAGGGGAGACCCAGTACTTC

d_call: NA
v_call: TRBV10-2
clone_size: few
j_call: TRBJ1-5
cdr3_aa: CASSDSYQPQHF
cdr3_nt: TGCGCCAGCAGCGACAGTTATCAGCCCCAGCATTTT

d_call: NA
v_call: TRBV4-1
clone_size: NA
j_call: TRBJ2-7
cdr3_aa: CASSQDPPGWISYEQYF
cdr3_nt: TGCGCCAGCAGCCAAGACCCCCCGGGGTGGATCTCCTACGAGCAGTACTTC

d_call: NA
v_call: TRBV3-1
clone_size: few
j_call: TRBJ1-5
cdr3_aa: CASSTNQGQPQHF
cdr3_nt: TGTGCCAGCAGCACGAACCAGGGTCAGCCCCAGCATTTT